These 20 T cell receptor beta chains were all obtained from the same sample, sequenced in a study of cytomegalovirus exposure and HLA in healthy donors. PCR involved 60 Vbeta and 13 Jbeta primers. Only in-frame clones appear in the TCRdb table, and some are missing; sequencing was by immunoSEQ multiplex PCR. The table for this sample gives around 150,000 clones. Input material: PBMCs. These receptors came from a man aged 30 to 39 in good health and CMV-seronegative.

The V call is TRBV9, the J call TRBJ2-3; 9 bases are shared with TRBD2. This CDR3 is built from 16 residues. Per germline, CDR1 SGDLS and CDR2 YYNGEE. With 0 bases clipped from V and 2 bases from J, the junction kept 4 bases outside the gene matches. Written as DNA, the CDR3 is TGTGCCAGCAGCGTAGAACTAGCGGGTGACACAGATACGCAGTATTTT. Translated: CASSVELAGDTDTQYF.

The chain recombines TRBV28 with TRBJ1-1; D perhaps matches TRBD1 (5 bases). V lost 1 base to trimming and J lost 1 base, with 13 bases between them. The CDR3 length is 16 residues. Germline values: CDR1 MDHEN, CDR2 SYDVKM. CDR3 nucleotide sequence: TGTGCCAGCAGTTTATTGATTGGGCAGGGGAACACTGAAGCTTTCTTT. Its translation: CASSLLIGQGNTEAFF.

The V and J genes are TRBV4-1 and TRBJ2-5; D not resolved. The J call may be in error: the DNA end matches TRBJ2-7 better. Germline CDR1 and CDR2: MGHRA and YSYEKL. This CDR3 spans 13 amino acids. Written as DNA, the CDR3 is TGCGCCAGCAGCCAAACCCCGCGGAGCGAGCAGTACTTC. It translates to CASSQTPRSEQYF.

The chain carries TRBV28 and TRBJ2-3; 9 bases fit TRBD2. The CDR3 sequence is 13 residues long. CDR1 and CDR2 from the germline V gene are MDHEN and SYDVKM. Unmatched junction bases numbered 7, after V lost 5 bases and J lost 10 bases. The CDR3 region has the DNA TGTGCCAGCAGTCTAGCGGGAAGCACGGCGCAGTATTTT. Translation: CASSLAGSTAQYF.

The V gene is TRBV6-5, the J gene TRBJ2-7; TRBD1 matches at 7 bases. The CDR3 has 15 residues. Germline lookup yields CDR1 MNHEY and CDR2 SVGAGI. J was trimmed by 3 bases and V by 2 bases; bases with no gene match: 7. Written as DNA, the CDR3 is TGTGCCAGCAGTTACCGGGACAGAGGGAACTACGAGCAGTACTTC. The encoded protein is CASSYRDRGNYEQYF.

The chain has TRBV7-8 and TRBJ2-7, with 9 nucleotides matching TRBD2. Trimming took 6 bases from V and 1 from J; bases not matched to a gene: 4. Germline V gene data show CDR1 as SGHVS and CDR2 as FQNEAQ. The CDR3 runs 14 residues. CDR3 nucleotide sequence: TGTGCCAGCAGGGATAGCGGGAGTTCCTACGAGCAGTACTTC. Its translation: CASRDSGSSYEQYF. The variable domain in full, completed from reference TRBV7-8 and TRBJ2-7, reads GAGVSQSPRYKVAKRGQDVALRCDPISGHVSLFWYQQALGQGPEFLTYFQNEAQLDKSGLPSDRFFAERPEGSVSTLKIQRTQQEDSAVYLCASRDSGSSYEQYFGPGTRLTVT.

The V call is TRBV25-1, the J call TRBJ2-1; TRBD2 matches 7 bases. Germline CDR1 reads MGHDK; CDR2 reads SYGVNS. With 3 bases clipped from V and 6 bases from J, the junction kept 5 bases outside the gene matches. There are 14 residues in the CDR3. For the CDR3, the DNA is TGTGCCAGCAGTGACAGGGAGGGTCTCAATGAGCAGTTCTTC. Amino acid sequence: CASSDREGLNEQFF.

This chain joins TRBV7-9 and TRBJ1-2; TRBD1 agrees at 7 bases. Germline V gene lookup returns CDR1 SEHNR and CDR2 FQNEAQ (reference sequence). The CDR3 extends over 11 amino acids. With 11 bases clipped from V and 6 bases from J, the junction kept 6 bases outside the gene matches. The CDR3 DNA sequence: TGTGCCGTCCCCGGACAGGATGGCTACACCTTC. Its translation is CAVPGQDGYTF. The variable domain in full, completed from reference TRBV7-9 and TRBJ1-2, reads DTGVSQNPRHKITKRGQNVTFRCDPISEHNRLYWYRQTLGQGPEFLTYFQNEAQLEKSRLLSDRFSAERPKGSFSTLEIQRTEQGDSAMYLCAVPGQDGYTFGSGTRLTVV.

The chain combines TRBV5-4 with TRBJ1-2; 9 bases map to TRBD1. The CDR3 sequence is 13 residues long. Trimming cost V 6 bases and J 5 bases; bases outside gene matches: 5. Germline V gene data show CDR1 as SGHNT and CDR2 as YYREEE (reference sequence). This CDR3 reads CASTPQGAYGYTF. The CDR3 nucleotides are TGTGCCAGCACCCCACAGGGGGCGTATGGCTACACCTTC.

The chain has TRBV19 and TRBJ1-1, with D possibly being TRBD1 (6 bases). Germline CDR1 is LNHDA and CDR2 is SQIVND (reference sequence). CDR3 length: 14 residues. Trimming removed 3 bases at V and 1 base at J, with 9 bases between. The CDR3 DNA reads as TGTGCCAGTAGTATCGGACAGTCGAACACTGAAGCTTTCTTT. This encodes CASSIGQSNTEAFF.

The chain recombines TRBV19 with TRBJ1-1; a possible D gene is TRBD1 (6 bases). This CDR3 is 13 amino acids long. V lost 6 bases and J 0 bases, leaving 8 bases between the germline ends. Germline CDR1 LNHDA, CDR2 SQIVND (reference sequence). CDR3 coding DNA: TGTGCCAGTAGCAGGGGAATGAACACTGAAGCTTTCTTT. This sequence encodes CASSRGMNTEAFF.

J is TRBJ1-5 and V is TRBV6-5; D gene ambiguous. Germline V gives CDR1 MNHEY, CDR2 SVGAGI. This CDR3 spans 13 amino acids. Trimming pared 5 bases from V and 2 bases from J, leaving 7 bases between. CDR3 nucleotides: TGTGCCAGCAGTCGCGGTCGCAATCAGCCCCAGCATTTT. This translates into CASSRGRNQPQHF.

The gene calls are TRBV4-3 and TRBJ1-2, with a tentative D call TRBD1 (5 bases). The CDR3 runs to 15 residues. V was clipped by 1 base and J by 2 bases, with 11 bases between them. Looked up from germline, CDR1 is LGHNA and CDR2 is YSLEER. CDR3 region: CASSQARGVNYGYTF. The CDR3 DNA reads TGCGCCAGCAGCCAAGCTCGGGGGGTAAACTATGGCTACACCTTC.

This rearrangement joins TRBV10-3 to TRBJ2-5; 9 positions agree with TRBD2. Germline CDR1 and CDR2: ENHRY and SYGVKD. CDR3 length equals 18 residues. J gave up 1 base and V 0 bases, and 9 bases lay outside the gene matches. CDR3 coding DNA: TGTGCCATCAGTGAGTCGGGTAGCGGGAGAACTCCCCAAGAGACCCAGTACTTC. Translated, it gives CAISESGSGRTPQETQYF.

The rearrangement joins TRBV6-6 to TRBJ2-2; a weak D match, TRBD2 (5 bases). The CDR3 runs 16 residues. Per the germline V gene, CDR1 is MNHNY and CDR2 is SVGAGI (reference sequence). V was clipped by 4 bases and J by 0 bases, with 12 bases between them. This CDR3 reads CASSSPGGANTGELFF. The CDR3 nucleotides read TGTGCCAGCAGTTCCCCAGGAGGAGCGAACACCGGGGAGCTGTTTTTT.

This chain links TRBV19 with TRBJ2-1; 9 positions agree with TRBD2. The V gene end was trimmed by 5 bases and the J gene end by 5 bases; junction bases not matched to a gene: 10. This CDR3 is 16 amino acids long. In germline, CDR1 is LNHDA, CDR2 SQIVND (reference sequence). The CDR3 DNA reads TGTGCCAGTAGTCTTAAAGCGGGAGGACAAGACAATGAGCAGTTCTTC. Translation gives CASSLKAGGQDNEQFF.

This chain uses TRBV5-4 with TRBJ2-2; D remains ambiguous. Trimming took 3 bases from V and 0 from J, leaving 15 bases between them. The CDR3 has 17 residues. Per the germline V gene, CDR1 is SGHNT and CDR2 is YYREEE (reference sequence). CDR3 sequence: CASSSDSFKANTGELFF. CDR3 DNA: TGTGCCAGCAGCTCCGACTCCTTTAAGGCGAACACCGGGGAGCTGTTTTTT.

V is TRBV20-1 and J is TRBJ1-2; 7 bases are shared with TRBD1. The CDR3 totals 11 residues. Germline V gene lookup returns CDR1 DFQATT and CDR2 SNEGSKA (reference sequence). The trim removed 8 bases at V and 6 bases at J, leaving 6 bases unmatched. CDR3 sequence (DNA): TGCAGTACTCAGGGGGAGGATGGCTACACCTTC. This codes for CSTQGEDGYTF.

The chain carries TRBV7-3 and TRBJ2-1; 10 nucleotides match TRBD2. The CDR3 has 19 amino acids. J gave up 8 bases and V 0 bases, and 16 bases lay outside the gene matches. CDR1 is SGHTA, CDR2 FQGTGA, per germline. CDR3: CASSLTLRVTSGMGDEQFF. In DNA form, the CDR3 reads TGTGCCAGCAGCTTAACGTTAAGGGTTACTAGCGGGATGGGCGATGAGCAGTTCTTC.

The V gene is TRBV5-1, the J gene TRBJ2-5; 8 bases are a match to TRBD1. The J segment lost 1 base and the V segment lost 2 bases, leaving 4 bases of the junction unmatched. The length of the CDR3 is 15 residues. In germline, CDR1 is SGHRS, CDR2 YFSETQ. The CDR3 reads CASSFTGGIQETQYF. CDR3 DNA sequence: TGCGCCAGCAGCTTTACAGGGGGAATCCAAGAGACCCAGTACTTC.